The 4 T cell receptor beta chains below come from one sample, sequenced in a study of human T cells and chemical hapten exposure (TCRdb year 2021). The protocol used for the library was RACE. Sequencing was carried out with a NextSeq 500. In TCRdb, the public reads were trimmed at Q25 with fastp and aligned with MiXCR, with productive beta chains retained. Every distinct CDR3 protein forms one entry, paired with its most common genes and DNA. For this sample the table gives approximately 370,000 distinct CDR3 sequences, of which 4.5% to 7% were detected only once. The ten biggest clones cover under 9.5% of the sample. The time point label for this specimen denotes: pre-sensitization, week 0. In light of the paper, this sample's treatment or condition label describes: therapeutic diphenylcyclopropenone sensitization with weekly scalp DPC. The sequencing used whole blood, collected in connection with sensitization to the hapten diphenylcyclopropenone (DPC). Receptors originate from a woman between 18 and 29 years old with alopecia areata. Some clones in this sample may be carry-over from other donors' samples.

This clonotype was recorded at least ten times. This rearrangement joins TRBV24-1 to TRBJ2-2; 7 bases map to TRBD1. Germline CDR1 and CDR2: KGHDR and SFDVKD. Losses at the gene ends were 4 bases for V and 6 bases for J; bases not matched to a gene: 7. This CDR3 contains 15 residues. Here the CDR3 reads CATSDPLTGAGELFF. For the CDR3, the DNA is TGTGCCACCAGTGACCCCCTTACAGGGGCCGGGGAGCTGTTTTTT.

This clonotype occurred a few times. CDR3 bases: TGTGCCAGCAGTTTCTGGACAGGGGAGTACGAGCAGTACTTC. It codes for CASSFWTGEYEQYF. The chain employs TRBV28 and TRBJ2-7, with TRBD1 matching 9 bases. Germline V gene lookup returns CDR1 MDHEN and CDR2 SYDVKM. CDR3 length: 14 residues. J was trimmed by 4 bases and V by 3 bases; bases with no gene match: 4.

J is TRBJ2-3 and V is TRBV2; D not resolved. V lost 4 bases, J lost 11 bases, and 10 bases lay in between. The germline CDR1 and CDR2 sequences are SNHLY and FYNNEI. CDR3 length equals 11 residues. The CDR3 is CASSARKEQYF. CDR3 DNA: TGTGCCAGCAGTGCACGGAAAGAGCAGTATTTT.

This clonotype has ten or more counts. Compared with germline, one end of the junction differs, possibly owing to a read error. V gene TRBV5-1 combines with J gene TRBJ2-1; D perhaps matches TRBD1 (5 bases). The CDR3 covers 13 residues. Germline V gene data show CDR1 as SGHRS and CDR2 as YFSETQ. The CDR3 region has the DNA TGTGCCAGCTCACCTGACAGTTACAATGAGCAGTTCTTC. Protein: CASSPDSYNEQFF.